This T cell receptor beta chain was retrieved from a study of T cell clonality in common variable immunodeficiency. Study-level findings and limits: Compared with healthy controls, CVID subjects showed increased TCRbeta clonality, mostly in about a third. Reportedly, TCR beta sequences from common variable immunodeficiency showed fewer deletions and N-nucleotide insertions.

The CDR3 is 12 amino acids. Germline CDR1 reads GTSNPN; CDR2 reads SVGIG (reference sequence). There are many counts of this clone. Its antigen is not known. The read is 3 residues too short to cover the CDR3 end, so that end is filled in from the germline J gene. Control and CVID samples contributed equal amounts of genomic DNA. The protocol was immunoSEQ multiplex PCR, while the TCRdb copy is restricted to in-frame clones and leaves out a portion. Listed for the sample are tens of thousands of clones, none seen a single time. This chain connects TRBV30 to TRBJ1-2; no clear D gene. The receptor was derived from a person between 18 and 75 years old in good health. Sequencing used peripheral blood mononuclear cells. The sequenced part of the CDR3 DNA is TGTGCCTGGAGTCCTGTAAACAGCGGC. Protein product: CAWSPVNSG. The entire CDR3 is CAWSPVNSGYTF.